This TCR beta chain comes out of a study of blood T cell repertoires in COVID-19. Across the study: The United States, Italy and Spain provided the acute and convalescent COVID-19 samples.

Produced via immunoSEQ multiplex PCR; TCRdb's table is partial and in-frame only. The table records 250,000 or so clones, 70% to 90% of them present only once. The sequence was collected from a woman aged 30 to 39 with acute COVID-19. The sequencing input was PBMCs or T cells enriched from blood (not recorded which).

DNA of the CDR3: TGTGCCAGCAGATTAAACACAGGGACAGATACGCAGTATTTT. Protein product: CASRLNTGTDTQYF. The V call is TRBV6-5, the J call TRBJ2-3; the D gene is possibly TRBD1 (6 bases). Per germline, CDR1 MNHEY and CDR2 SVGAGI. The V end lost 6 bases, the J end lost 3 bases, and 13 bases lay between the germline ends. This CDR3 has 14 residues.